Following are 5 T cell receptor beta chains from one sample sequenced in a study of T-cell memory formation after mild COVID-19. TCRdb analysed the 5' RACE reads with MiXCR anew, one entry per CDR3 protein. The sample has about 110,000 distinct CDR3 sequences, approximately 17% seen once; the top ten hold approximately 28%. The sequencing input was PBMCs or a T cell subset sorted from them (not recorded which). These receptors were collected from an adult woman who had mild COVID-19 (a few samples of this study predate the infection). Cell type and time point are not known.

The chain recombines TRBV7-9 with TRBJ1-1, with no clear D. The V end was cut by 1 base, the J end by 0 bases, with 6 bases between. The CDR3 totals 14 residues. CDR1 is SEHNR, CDR2 FQNEAQ, per germline (reference sequence). CDR3 DNA sequence: TGTGCCAGCAGCTTAGGACTTTTGAACACTGAAGCTTTCTTT. It is translated as CASSLGLLNTEAFF. Based on the CDR3 plus reference TRBV7-9 and TRBJ1-1, the full variable domain is DTGVSQNPRHKITKRGQNVTFRCDPISEHNRLYWYRQTLGQGPEFLTYFQNEAQLEKSRLLSDRFSAERPKGSFSTLEIQRTEQGDSAMYLCASSLGLLNTEAFFGQGTRLTVV.

The chain uses TRBV4-3 and TRBJ2-1, with 7 bases aligning to TRBD1. The CDR3 sequence is 18 residues long. Germline CDR1 LGHNA, CDR2 YSLEER. J was trimmed by 0 bases and V by 4 bases; bases with no gene match: 12. The CDR3 nucleotides read TGCGCCAGCAGCCCAAATATAGGGGACAGTCTCTCCTACAATGAGCAGTTCTTC. This codes for CASSPNIGDSLSYNEQFF.

The chain carries TRBV25-1 and TRBJ1-2; D uncertain. The CDR3 sequence is 12 residues long. Germline values: CDR1 MGHDK, CDR2 SYGVNS. Trimming cost V 4 bases and J 7 bases, with 10 bases left between them. CDR3 in DNA: TGTGCCAGCAGTGTAGGGTTCCTTGGCTACACCTTC. This encodes CASSVGFLGYTF.

This clonotype has more than one count but fewer than ten. The genes are TRBV18 and TRBJ1-1; D gene unclear. Trimming stripped 2 bases from V and 6 bases from J, with 16 bases between. CDR1 KGHSH and CDR2 LQKENI come from the germline V gene. The CDR3 is 15 amino acids. The CDR3 is CASSPGVSWMPEAFF. The CDR3 DNA follows: TGTGCCAGCTCACCAGGAGTCTCCTGGATGCCTGAAGCTTTCTTT.

The CDR3: CASSLSAGPYNEQFF. The DNA of the CDR3 is TGTGCCAGCAGCTTATCGGCGGGCCCCTACAATGAGCAGTTCTTC. This chain links TRBV7-6 with TRBJ2-1; TRBD2 is a possible D gene (5 bases). The CDR3 runs 15 residues. Germline V gives CDR1 SGHVS, CDR2 FNYEAQ. Trimming left V 2 bases short and J 2 bases short, with 10 bases between.